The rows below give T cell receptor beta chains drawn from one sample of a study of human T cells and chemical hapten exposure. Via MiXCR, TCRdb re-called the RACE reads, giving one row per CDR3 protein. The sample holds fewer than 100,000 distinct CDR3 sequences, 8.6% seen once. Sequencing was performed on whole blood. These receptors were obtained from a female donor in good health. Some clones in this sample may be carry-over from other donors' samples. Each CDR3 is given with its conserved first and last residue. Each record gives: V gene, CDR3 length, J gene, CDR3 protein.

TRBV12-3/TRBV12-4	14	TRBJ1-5	CASSLRYPNQPQHF
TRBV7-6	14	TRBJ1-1	CASSTWTGATEAFF
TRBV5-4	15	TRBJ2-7	CASGEGQGRTYEQYF
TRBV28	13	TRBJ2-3	CASQRGLGDTQYF
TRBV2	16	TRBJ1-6	CASSASPDAAKGPLHF
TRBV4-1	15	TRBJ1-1	CASSRLRGGRTEAFF
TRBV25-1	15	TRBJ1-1	CASSVHGGRGTEAFF
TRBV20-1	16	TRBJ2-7	CSARSTLGQGGYEQYF
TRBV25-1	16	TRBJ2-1	CASSERFRGGRNEQFF
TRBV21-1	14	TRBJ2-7	CASSTTGDDYEQYF
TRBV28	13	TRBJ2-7	CATVGLQGPEQYF
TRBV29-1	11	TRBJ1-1	CSVEANTEAFF
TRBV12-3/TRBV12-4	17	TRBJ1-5	CASSYVSVGHHNQPQHF
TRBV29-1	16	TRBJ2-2	CSVETRDRVLTGELFF
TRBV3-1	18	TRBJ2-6	CASSQDPLFRAGANVLTF
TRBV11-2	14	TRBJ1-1	CASSLVEGRTEAFF
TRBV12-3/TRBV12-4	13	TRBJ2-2	CASSSTGLGELFF
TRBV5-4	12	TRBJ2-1	CASSLRAGGLVF
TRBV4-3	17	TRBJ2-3	CASSQEKGTSRTDTQYF
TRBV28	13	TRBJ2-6	CASIRSGANVLTF